This TCR beta chain stems from a study of immune evolution from preneoplasia to lung adenocarcinoma. The study, taken as a whole, reports: Top clone frequencies peaked in normal lung, apparently declining through invasive adenocarcinoma. Later-stage lesions seemingly showed higher T cell density and diversity than normal lung.

Patients had resection in Japan or China between about 2014 and 2018. Two lung cancer pathologists independently confirmed each histologic diagnosis. Some clones are missing from TCRdb's copy, which holds only in-frame ones; the method was immunoSEQ multiplex PCR. The table records about 10,000 clones, more than 70% of them present only once. Turning to this clone: What it recognizes is unknown.

Trimming removed 4 bases at V and 4 bases at J, with 10 bases between. The length of the CDR3 is 13 residues. CDR1 is MNHEY, CDR2 SMNVEV, per germline (reference sequence). The specimen sequenced was FFPE normal lung tissue adjacent to the tumor. This clonotype was sampled from a person between 55 and 70 years old with lung adenocarcinoma. Some clones in this sample may be carry-over from other donors' samples. This chain uses TRBV27 with TRBJ1-2, with a tentative D call TRBD1 (5 bases). Here the CDR3 DNA reads TGTGCCAGCAGTTATAGGGGTGCCTATGGCTACACCTTC. This translates into CASSYRGAYGYTF.